This T cell receptor (beta chain) emerged from a study of cytomegalovirus exposure and HLA in healthy donors. The study ran its PCR with 60 Vbeta and 13 Jbeta primers. The method was immunoSEQ multiplex PCR; TCRdb's version includes in-frame clones alone and lacks a portion of them. Among around 170,000 clones, roughly 80% were seen once, and the ten largest hold around 2.5%. Trimming took 3 bases from V and 2 from J, leaving 14 bases between them. Germline-derived CDR1 and CDR2 are SGHNT and YENEEA. This CDR3 is 16 amino acids long. The chain recombines TRBV11-3 with TRBJ1-5, with D possibly being TRBD1 (6 bases). The receptor comes from a woman aged 45-60 years in good health and CMV-seropositive. Input material: PBMCs. The CDR3 here is CASSFLCGGRNQPQHF. The CDR3 DNA is TGTGCCAGCAGCTTCTTATGTGGGGGCCGCAATCAGCCCCAGCATTTT. Full variable domain (rest looked up from reference TRBV11-3 and TRBJ1-5): EAGVVQSPRYKIIEKKQPVAFWCNPISGHNTLYWYLQNLGQGPELLIRYENEEAVDDSQLPKDRFSAERLKGVDSTLKIQPAELGDSAVYLCASSFLCGGRNQPQHFGDGTRLSIL.